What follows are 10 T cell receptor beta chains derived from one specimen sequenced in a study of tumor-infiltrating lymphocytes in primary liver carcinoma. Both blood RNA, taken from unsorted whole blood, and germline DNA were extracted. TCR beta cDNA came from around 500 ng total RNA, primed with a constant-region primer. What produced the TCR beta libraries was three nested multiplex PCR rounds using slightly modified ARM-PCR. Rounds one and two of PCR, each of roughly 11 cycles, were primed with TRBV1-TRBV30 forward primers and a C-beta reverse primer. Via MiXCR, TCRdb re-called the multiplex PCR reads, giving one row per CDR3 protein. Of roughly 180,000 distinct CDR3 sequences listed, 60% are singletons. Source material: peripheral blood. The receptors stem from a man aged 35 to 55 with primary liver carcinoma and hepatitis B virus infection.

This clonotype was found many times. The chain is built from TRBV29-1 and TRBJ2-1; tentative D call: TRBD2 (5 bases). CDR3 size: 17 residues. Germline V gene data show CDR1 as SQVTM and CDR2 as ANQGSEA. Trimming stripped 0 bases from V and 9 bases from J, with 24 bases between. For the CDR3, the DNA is TGCAGCGTTGAAGATGAAACATACTCTGCAGGTACTAGTGAGCAGTTCTTC. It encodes CSVEDETYSAGTSEQFF.

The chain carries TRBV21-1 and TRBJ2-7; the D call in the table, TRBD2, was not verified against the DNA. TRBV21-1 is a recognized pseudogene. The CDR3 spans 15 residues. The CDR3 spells CASSKRRQVQREQYF. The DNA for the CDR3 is TGTGCCAGCAGCAAAAGACGGCAAGTCCAGCGCGAGCAGTACTTC.

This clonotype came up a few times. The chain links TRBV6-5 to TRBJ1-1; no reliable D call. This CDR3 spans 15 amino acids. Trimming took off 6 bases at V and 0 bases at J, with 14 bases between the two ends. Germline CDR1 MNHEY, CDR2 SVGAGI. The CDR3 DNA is TGTGCCAGCAGATCGCGTCGTGGGGTGAACACTGAAGCTTTCTTT. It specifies CASRSRRGVNTEAFF.

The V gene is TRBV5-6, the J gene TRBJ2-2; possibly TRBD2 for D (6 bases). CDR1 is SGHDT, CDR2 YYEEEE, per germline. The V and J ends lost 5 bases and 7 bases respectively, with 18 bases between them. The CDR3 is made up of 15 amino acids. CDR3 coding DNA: TGTGCCAGCAGGCGCGGCATATCGACTAGCGGGGAGCTGTTTTTT. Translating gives CASRRGISTSGELFF.

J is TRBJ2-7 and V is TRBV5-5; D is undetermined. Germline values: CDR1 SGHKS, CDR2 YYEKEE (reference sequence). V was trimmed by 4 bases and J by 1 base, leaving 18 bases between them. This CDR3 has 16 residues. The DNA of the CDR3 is TGTGCCAGCAGCATTTCCCCCATGATTGATTCCTACGAGCAGTACTTC. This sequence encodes CASSISPMIDSYEQYF.

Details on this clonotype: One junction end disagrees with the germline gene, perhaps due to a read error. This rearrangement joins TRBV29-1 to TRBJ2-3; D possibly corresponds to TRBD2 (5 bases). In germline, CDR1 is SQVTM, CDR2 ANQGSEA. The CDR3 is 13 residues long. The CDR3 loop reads CSVTLASTDTHYF. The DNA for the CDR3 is TGCAGCGTTACTCTGGCTAGCACAGATACGCACTATTTT.

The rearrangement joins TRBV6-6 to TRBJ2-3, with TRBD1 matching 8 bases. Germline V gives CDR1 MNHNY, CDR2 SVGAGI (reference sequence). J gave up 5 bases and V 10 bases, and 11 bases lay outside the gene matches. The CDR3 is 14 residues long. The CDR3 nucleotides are TGTGCCACCGTTGGACAGGGTGGAGGAGATACGCAGTATTTT. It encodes CATVGQGGGDTQYF.

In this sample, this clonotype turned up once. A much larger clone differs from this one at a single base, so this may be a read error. CDR3: CSVDQDASYNEEFF. The CDR3 nucleotides are TGCAGCGTTGACCAGGATGCGAGTTACAATGAGGAGTTCTTC. The V and J genes are TRBV29-1 and TRBJ2-1; D is unresolved. The CDR3 loop spans 14 amino acids. CDR1 and CDR2 from the germline V gene are SQVTM and ANQGSEA.

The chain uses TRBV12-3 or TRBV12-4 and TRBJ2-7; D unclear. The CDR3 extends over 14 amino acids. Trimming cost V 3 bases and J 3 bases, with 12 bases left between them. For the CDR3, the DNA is TGTGCCAGCAGTTTTGGCCCGATATTCTACGAGCAGTACTTC. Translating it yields CASSFGPIFYEQYF.

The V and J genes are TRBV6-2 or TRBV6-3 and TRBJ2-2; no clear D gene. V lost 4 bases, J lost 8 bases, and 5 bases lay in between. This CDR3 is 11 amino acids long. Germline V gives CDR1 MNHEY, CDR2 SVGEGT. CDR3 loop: CASSSMGELFF. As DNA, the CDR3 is TGTGCCAGCAGTTCGATGGGGGAGCTGTTTTTT.